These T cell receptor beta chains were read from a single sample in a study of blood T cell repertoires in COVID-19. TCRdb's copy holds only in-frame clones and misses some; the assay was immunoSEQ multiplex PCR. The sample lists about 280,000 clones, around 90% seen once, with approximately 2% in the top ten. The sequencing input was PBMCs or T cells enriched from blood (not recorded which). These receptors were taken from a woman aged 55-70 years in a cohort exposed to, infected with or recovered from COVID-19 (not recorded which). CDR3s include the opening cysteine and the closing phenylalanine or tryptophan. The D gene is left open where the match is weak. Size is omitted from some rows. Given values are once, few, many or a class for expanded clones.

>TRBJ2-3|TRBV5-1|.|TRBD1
TGCGCCAGCAGCTTGTCGACAGGGACCACAGATACGCAGTATTTT
CASSLSTGTTDTQYF
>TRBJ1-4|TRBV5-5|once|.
TGTGCCAGCAGCTTGGTTCCAGGTACTAATGAAAAACTGTTTTTT
CASSLVPGTNEKLFF
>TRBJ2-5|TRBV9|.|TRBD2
TGTGCCAGCAGCTTTAGCGGGAGGGGGTTGGAGACCCAGTACTTC
CASSFSGRGLETQYF
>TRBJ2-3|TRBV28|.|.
TGTGCCAGCAGGAGTGCAGGGTCCCATACGCAGTATTTT
CASRSAGSHTQYF
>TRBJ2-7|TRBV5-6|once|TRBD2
TGTGCCAGCAGCTTACTAGCGGGAGACTACGAGCAGTACTTC
CASSLLAGDYEQYF
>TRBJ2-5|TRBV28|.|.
TGTGCCAGCAGTTTGCGGGGCCTAAGGGGTCAGGAGACCCAGTACTTC
CASSLRGLRGQETQYF
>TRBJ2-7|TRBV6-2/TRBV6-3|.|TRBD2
TGTGCCAGCAGTGCCCGGACTAGCGGGAGATTCAACGAGCAGTACTTC
CASSARTSGRFNEQYF
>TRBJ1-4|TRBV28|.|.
TGTGCCAGCAGTTTACGTCCTAAGGAAAAACTGTTTTTT
CASSLRPKEKLFF
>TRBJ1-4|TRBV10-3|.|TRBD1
TGTGCCATCAGTGGGGGACAGGGTGAAAAACTGTTTTTT
CAISGGQGEKLFF
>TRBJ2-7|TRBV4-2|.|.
TGTGCCAGCAGCCAACTGCGGGACTACGAGCAGTACTTC
CASSQLRDYEQYF
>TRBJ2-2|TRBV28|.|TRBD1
TGTGCCAGCAGCTTCCTCGACAGGGGTCGGGACACCGGGGAGCTGTTTTTT
CASSFLDRGRDTGELFF
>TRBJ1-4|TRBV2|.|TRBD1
TGTGCCAGCAGGGACAGGGGGCAGAGAACTAATGAAAAACTGTTTTTT
CASRDRGQRTNEKLFF
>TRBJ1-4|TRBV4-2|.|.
TGTGCCAGCAGCCAAGCGGACACCTCAACTAATGAAAAACTGTTTTTT
CASSQADTSTNEKLFF
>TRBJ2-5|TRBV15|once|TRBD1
TGTGCCACCAGCACTCGCTCCGGGACAGGGGTTAAGACCCAGTACTTC
CATSTRSGTGVKTQYF
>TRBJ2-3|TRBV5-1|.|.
TGCGCCAGCAGCTTTTCAGCGGTCACTAGCACAGATACGCAGTATTTT
CASSFSAVTSTDTQYF
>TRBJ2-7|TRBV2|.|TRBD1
TGTGCCAGCAGGCGGACAGGGGTCTCCTACGAGCAGTACTTC
CASRRTGVSYEQYF
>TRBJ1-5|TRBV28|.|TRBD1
TGTGCCAGCAGTTTCGTACAGGGGGGACAGCCCCAGCATTTT
CASSFVQGGQPQHF
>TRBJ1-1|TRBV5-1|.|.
TGCGCCAGCAGCCGGACACAGGGGAACACTGAAGCTTTCTTT
CASSRTQGNTEAFF
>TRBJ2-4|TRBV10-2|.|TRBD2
TGCGCCAGCAGCTCCGGACTAGTTAACATTCAGTACTTC
CASSSGLVNIQYF
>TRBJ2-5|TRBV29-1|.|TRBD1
TGCAGCGTAAGAGCGGACAGGCTCAGGGAGACCCAGTACTTC
CSVRADRLRETQYF
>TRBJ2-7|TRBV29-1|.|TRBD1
TGCAGCGTTGAAGCCGGGACAGGGCACGAGCAGTACTTC
CSVEAGTGHEQYF
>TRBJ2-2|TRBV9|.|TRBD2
TGTGCCAGCAGCCCCCGGGGGGGTGAAGCGGCCCTAATACCCGGGGAGCTGTTTTTT
CASSPRGGEAALIPGELFF
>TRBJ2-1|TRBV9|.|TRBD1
TGTGCCAGCAGCCCCGGGACAGGGCCCAATGAGCAGTTCTTC
CASSPGTGPNEQFF
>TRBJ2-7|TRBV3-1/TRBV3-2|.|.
TGTGCCAGCAGCTACAACTACAACTCCTACGAGCAGTACTTC
CASSYNYNSYEQYF
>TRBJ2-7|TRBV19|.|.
TGTGCCAGTAGCCGCAGCCGAGACAGGAACTACGAGCAGTACTTC
CASSRSRDRNYEQYF
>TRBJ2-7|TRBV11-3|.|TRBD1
TGTGCCAGCAGCCCCGGACAGGCGACGACTGCCGAGCAGTACTTC
CASSPGQATTAEQYF
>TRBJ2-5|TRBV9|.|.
TGTGCCAGCAGCGCCTCCCAAGAGACCCAGTACTTC
CASSASQETQYF